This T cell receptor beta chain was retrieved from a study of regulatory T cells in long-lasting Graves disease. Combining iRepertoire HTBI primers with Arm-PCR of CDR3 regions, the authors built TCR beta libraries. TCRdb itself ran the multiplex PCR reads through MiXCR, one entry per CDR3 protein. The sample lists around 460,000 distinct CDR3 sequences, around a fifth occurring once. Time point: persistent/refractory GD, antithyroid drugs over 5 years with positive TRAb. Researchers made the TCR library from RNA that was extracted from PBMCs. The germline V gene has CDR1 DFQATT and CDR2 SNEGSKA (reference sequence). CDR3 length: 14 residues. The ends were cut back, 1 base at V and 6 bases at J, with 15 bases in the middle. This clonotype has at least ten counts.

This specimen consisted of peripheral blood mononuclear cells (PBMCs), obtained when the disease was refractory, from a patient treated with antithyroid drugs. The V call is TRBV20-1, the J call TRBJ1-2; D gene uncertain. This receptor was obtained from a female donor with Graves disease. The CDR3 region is CSARADLPGNGYTF. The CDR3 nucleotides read TGCAGTGCTAGAGCCGACCTCCCCGGAAATGGCTACACCTTC.